The present entry profiles one T cell receptor (beta chain) with its context. Its matching antigen is unknown. The sample originates from a study of T cell responses to AZD1222 COVID-19 vaccine. Findings and limits, study-wide: Clonal diversity was possibly underestimated, and the donors were mostly white British, with more females. At study baseline, merely six AZD1222 recipients were seropositive. Vaccination with two AZD1222 doses was followed by a rise in Spike-specific TCR breadth and depth.

Some clones are missing from TCRdb's copy, which holds only in-frame ones; the method was immunoSEQ multiplex PCR. The sample lists 45,000 to 55,000 clones, about 80% occurring once. Germline CDR1 SEHNR, CDR2 FQNEAQ (reference sequence). The V end lost 9 bases, the J end lost 0 bases, and 13 bases lay between the germline ends. The CDR3 totals 14 residues. The TCR comes from an adult in good health. The source material was peripheral blood, sampled on day 0 of AZD1222 vaccination. This chain links TRBV7-9 with TRBJ2-3; D is ambiguous. CDR3 nucleotides: TGTGCCAGTATTAGCTTGGCTAGCACAGATACGCAGTATTTT. It is translated as CASISLASTDTQYF.